The present T cell receptor (beta chain) was sequenced within a study of OX40 agonist ivuxolimab in advanced cancers. Study at large: Males comprised approximately 84% of the group, whose mean age was approximately 60 years (range 23 to 79). Partial responses were recorded for three patients, including one with hepatocellular carcinoma and two with cutaneous melanoma.

Generated by immunoSEQ multiplex PCR, the TCRdb table keeps only in-frame clones and is missing some. The sample lists 50,000 to 65,000 clones, roughly nine tenths occurring once. This clonotype was obtained from an adult with an advanced solid tumor such as melanoma, head and neck, liver or kidney cancer. Sample: CD4+ or CD8+ T cells sorted from blood, taken in a trial of the OX40 agonist ivuxolimab.

CDR3 sequence reads: CASSLKEPGYTF. The CDR3 DNA reads as TGTGCCAGCAGCTTAAAGGAGCCTGGCTACACCTTC. The chain recombines TRBV13 with TRBJ1-2; D is uncertain. Germline loops: CDR1 PRHDT, CDR2 FYEKMQ (reference sequence). The CDR3 is 12 residues long. V lost 2 bases and J lost 7, with 8 bases in between.